The 19 T cell receptor beta chains presented below share a single source sample, sequenced in a study of blood T cell repertoires in COVID-19. Assay used: immunoSEQ multiplex PCR; TCRdb lists only in-frame clones, some missing. This table holds more than 120,000 clones, approximately 85% found once. Sequencing was performed on peripheral blood. Receptors originate from a human donor with acute or convalescent COVID-19. The donor label of this sample is uncertain.

This clone was recorded only once. The rearrangement uses TRBV18 and TRBJ1-1, with no clear D. V was cut by 3 bases and J by 0 bases, with 11 bases left in between. This CDR3 is 15 amino acids long. Germline V lookup: CDR1 KGHSH, CDR2 LQKENI. The CDR3 DNA is TGTGCCAGCTCACCCCTCGGGGATCTGAACACTGAAGCTTTCTTT. Translated, it gives CASSPLGDLNTEAFF.

The J gene is TRBJ1-2, the V gene TRBV28; 9 nucleotides agree with TRBD1. V shed 4 bases, J shed 4 bases, and the junction held 10 bases outside the gene matches. CDR3 length: 16 residues. The germline CDR1 and CDR2 sequences are MDHEN and SYDVKM. The CDR3 DNA is TGTGCCAGCAGTTCACAGGACAGGGGAAGGGGCTATGGCTACACCTTC. Translation gives CASSSQDRGRGYGYTF.

The V gene is TRBV5-6, the J gene TRBJ2-5, with D unclear. Trimming took 0 bases from V and 5 from J, leaving 11 bases between them. The CDR3 is made up of 14 amino acids. The germline gives CDR1 SGHDT, CDR2 YYEEEE. CDR3 in amino acids: CASSLGSVQETQYF. CDR3 nucleotide sequence: TGTGCCAGCAGCTTGGGGAGCGTCCAGGAGACCCAGTACTTC. Looking up the rest from reference TRBV5-6 and TRBJ2-5 gives the full variable domain: DAGVTQSPTHLIKTRGQQVTLRCSPKSGHDTVSWYQQALGQGPQFIFQYYEEEERQRGNFPDRFSGHQFPNYSSELNVNALLLGDSALYLCASSLGSVQETQYFGPGTRLLVL.

In nucleotides, the CDR3 is TGTGCCAGCAGTAACGCAGGGGCTCAGTCGGGAAACACCATATATTTT. Translated, it gives CASSNAGAQSGNTIYF. The V and J genes are TRBV28 and TRBJ1-3; D may be TRBD1 (6 bases). Germline CDR1 MDHEN, CDR2 SYDVKM. The CDR3 consists of 16 residues. The ends were cut back, 5 bases at V and 4 bases at J, with 18 bases in the middle.

The chain combines TRBV5-6 with TRBJ1-2; TRBD1 matches at 9 bases. The CDR3 sequence is 13 residues long. Germline-derived CDR1 and CDR2 are SGHDT and YYEEEE. Trimming at V came to 1 base and at J to 10 bases, leaving 5 bases not matched to a gene. The CDR3 region is CASSLTGGWDYTF. CDR3 sequence (DNA): TGTGCCAGCAGCTTGACAGGGGGCTGGGACTACACCTTC.

V gene TRBV5-1 combines with J gene TRBJ1-1, with 7 bases lining up with TRBD1. The germline gives CDR1 SGHRS, CDR2 YFSETQ. The trim removed 4 bases at V and 1 base at J, leaving 4 bases unmatched. The CDR3 is made up of 14 amino acids. CDR3 coding DNA: TGCGCCAGCAGCCGGGACAGATCGAACACTGAAGCTTTCTTT. It is translated as CASSRDRSNTEAFF.

The V gene is TRBV7-3, the J gene TRBJ2-3; a weak D match, TRBD1 (5 bases). The CDR3 covers 17 residues. The V end was cut by 5 bases, the J end by 1 base, with 19 bases between. Per the germline V gene, CDR1 is SGHTA and CDR2 is FQGTGA. The CDR3 DNA reads TGTGCCAGCAGCGCCGGGCCCGGCAGGGCTGGCACAGATACGCAGTATTTT. Its protein is CASSAGPGRAGTDTQYF. Full variable domain (outside the CDR3, taken from reference TRBV7-3 and TRBJ2-3): GAGVSQTPSNKVTEKGKYVELRCDPISGHTALYWYRQSLGQGPEFLIYFQGTGAADDSGLPNDRFFAVRPEGSVSTLKIQRTERGDSAVYLCASSAGPGRAGTDTQYFGPGTRLTVL.

The chain has TRBV19 and TRBJ1-5; 7 nucleotides match TRBD1. Germline CDR1 is LNHDA and CDR2 is SQIVND (reference sequence). The trim removed 3 bases at V and 2 bases at J, leaving 4 bases unmatched. The length of the CDR3 is 15 residues. CDR3 loop: CASSIRGPGNQPQHF. The CDR3 DNA sequence: TGTGCCAGTAGTATTAGGGGGCCGGGCAATCAGCCCCAGCATTTT.

The rearrangement uses TRBV6-5 and TRBJ2-7; D is undetermined. CDR1 and CDR2 from the germline V gene are MNHEY and SVGAGI. V lost 5 bases and J lost 3, with 14 bases in between. The CDR3 consists of 14 residues. The CDR3 bases are TGTGCCAGCAGTAACCAAGTGGCGGTCTACGAGCAGTACTTC. This sequence encodes CASSNQVAVYEQYF.

The V and J genes are TRBV7-9 and TRBJ1-1; no clear D. The CDR3 runs 14 residues. Per the germline V gene, CDR1 is SEHNR and CDR2 is FQNEAQ (reference sequence). V lost 3 bases to trimming and J lost 0 bases, with 8 bases between them. CDR3 sequence (DNA): TGTGCCAGCAGCTTGGGCAGGTTGAACACTGAAGCTTTCTTT. Translation: CASSLGRLNTEAFF.

This clone was counted only a few times. V is TRBV5-1 and J is TRBJ1-2, with 9 bases identical to TRBD1. Germline-derived CDR1 and CDR2 are SGHRS and YFSETQ. V gave up 0 bases and J gave up 3 bases; unmatched junction bases: 6. The CDR3 extends over 16 amino acids. The chain's CDR3 is CASSLDGDRAYYGYTF. In nucleotides, the CDR3 is TGCGCCAGCAGCTTGGATGGGGACAGGGCCTACTATGGCTACACCTTC. The entire variable domain, with the rest obtained from reference TRBV5-1 and TRBJ1-2, is as follows: KAGVTQTPRYLIKTRGQQVTLSCSPISGHRSVSWYQQTPGQGLQFLFEYFSETQRNKGNFPGRFSGRQFSNSRSEMNVSTLELGDSALYLCASSLDGDRAYYGYTFGSGTRLTVV.

This clone was seen a single time. This chain links TRBV19 with TRBJ1-5; 9 nucleotides line up with TRBD1. The V gene end was trimmed by 0 bases and the J gene end by 6 bases; junction bases not matched to a gene: 3. This CDR3 has 15 residues. CDR1 LNHDA and CDR2 SQIVND come from the germline V gene (reference sequence). The CDR3 sequence: CASSIEGQGGQPQHF. CDR3 nucleotides: TGTGCCAGTAGTATAGAGGGACAGGGAGGTCAGCCCCAGCATTTT.

The chain carries TRBV4-1 and TRBJ1-2; the D gene is possibly TRBD1 (6 bases). Germline V lookup: CDR1 MGHRA, CDR2 YSYEKL. This CDR3 has 14 residues. The V gene lost 5 bases and the J gene lost 7 bases, with 17 bases spanning the gap. The CDR3 here is CASSSSTGTIGYTF. CDR3 sequence (DNA): TGCGCCAGCAGCTCTTCAACAGGGACTATTGGCTACACCTTC.

Concerning this clone itself: One end of the junction varies from germline; a read error may be responsible. V usage is TRBV6-1 and J usage is TRBJ1-6; D is ambiguous. There are 13 residues in the CDR3. CDR1 and CDR2 (germline): MNHNS, SASEGT. CDR3 region: CASREGGNSPLHF. The CDR3 region has the DNA TGTGCCAGCAGGGAAGGAGGGAATTCACCCCTCCACTTT.

The J gene is TRBJ1-2, the V gene TRBV7-3, with 8 nucleotides matching TRBD1. Germline V lookup: CDR1 SGHTA, CDR2 FQGTGA. The V segment lost 5 bases and the J segment 4 bases; nucleotides outside the gene matches: 6. The CDR3 has 14 residues. Here the CDR3 DNA reads TGTGCCAGCAGCACGACAGGGGAGATCTATGGCTACACCTTC. This sequence encodes CASSTTGEIYGYTF.

In its sample, this clone was seen once. The V gene is TRBV9, the J gene TRBJ1-1, with 9 bases that match TRBD1. Per the germline V gene, CDR1 is SGDLS and CDR2 is YYNGEE. This CDR3 contains 15 residues. Trimming cost V 4 bases and J 5 bases; bases outside gene matches: 9. The CDR3 DNA follows: TGTGCCAGCAGCCCTCGGACAGGGGTCGGGACTGAAGCTTTCTTT. It encodes CASSPRTGVGTEAFF. Drawing the rest from reference TRBV9 and TRBJ1-1, the complete variable domain is DSGVTQTPKHLITATGQRVTLRCSPRSGDLSVYWYQQSLDQGLQFLIQYYNGEERAKGNILERFSAQQFPDLHSELNLSSLELGDSALYFCASSPRTGVGTEAFFGQGTRLTVV.

The V call is TRBV2, the J call TRBJ2-1; D uncertain. Per germline, CDR1 SNHLY and CDR2 FYNNEI. This CDR3 is 15 amino acids long. Deletions cut 4 bases from V and 5 bases from J, with 15 bases between. CDR3 sequence (DNA): TGTGCCAGCAGTGTTTTTAACGGCAGGAACAATGAGCAGTTCTTC. Translating it yields CASSVFNGRNNEQFF.

This chain joins TRBV12-5 and TRBJ2-7; D remains unclear. Germline V gene sequence: CDR1 LGHNT, CDR2 FRNRAP. This CDR3 region has 14 residues. V lost 2 bases and J lost 5, with 13 bases in between. The CDR3 is CASGLFLLGHEQYV. CDR3 nucleotide sequence: TGTGCTAGTGGTTTGTTTTTATTGGGCCACGAGCAGTACGTC.

This rearrangement joins TRBV15 to TRBJ1-1; 9 nucleotides agree with TRBD1. Germline CDR1 LNHNV, CDR2 YYDKDF (reference sequence). J was trimmed by 5 bases and V by 1 base; bases with no gene match: 5. The CDR3 extends over 15 amino acids. The DNA for the CDR3 is TGTGCCACCAGCAGAGGACAGGGGGTTTGGACTGAAGCTTTCTTT. As protein: CATSRGQGVWTEAFF.